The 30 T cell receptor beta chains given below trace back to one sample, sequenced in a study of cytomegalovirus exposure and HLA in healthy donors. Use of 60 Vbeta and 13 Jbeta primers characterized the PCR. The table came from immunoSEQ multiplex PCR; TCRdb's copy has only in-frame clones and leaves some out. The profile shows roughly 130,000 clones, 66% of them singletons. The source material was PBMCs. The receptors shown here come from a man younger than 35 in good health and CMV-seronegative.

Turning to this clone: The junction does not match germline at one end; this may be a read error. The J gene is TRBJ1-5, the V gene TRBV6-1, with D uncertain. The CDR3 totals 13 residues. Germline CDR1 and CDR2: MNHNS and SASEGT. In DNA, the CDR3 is TGTGCCAGCCTCTCCGTTTGGAATCAGCCCCAGCGTTTT. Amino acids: CASLSVWNQPQRF.

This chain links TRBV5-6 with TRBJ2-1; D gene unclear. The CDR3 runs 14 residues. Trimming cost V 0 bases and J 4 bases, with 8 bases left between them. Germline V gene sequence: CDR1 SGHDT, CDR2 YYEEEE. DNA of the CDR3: TGTGCCAGCAGCTTGGGACACAAATACAATGAGCAGTTCTTC. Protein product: CASSLGHKYNEQFF.

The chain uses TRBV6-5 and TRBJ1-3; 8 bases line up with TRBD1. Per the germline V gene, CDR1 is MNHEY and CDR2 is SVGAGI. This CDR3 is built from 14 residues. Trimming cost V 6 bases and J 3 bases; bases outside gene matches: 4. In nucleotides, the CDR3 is TGTGCCAGCAGACGACAGGGGAATGGAAACACCATATATTTT. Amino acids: CASRRQGNGNTIYF.

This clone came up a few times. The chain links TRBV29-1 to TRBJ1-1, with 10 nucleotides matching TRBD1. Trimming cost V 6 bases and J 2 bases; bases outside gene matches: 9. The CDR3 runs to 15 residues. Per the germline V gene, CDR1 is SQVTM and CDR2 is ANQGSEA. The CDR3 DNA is TGCAGCGTGAGGACAGGGGGGGAAACAAACACTGAAGCTTTCTTT. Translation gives CSVRTGGETNTEAFF.

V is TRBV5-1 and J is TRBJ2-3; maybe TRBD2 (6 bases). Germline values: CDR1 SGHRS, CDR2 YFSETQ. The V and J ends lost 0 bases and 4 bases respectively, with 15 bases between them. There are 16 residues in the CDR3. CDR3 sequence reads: CASSLAHRLVSDTQYF. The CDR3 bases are TGCGCCAGCAGCTTGGCCCATCGACTAGTTTCAGATACGCAGTATTTT. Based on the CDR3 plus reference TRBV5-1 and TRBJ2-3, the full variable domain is KAGVTQTPRYLIKTRGQQVTLSCSPISGHRSVSWYQQTPGQGLQFLFEYFSETQRNKGNFPGRFSGRQFSNSRSEMNVSTLELGDSALYLCASSLAHRLVSDTQYFGPGTRLTVL.

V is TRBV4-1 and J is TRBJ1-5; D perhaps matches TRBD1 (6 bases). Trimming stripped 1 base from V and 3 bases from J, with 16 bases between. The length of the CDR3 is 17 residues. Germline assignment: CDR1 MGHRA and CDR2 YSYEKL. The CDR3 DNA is TGCGCCAGCAGCCAAGTTCCTTTTCAGGGGCACAATCAGCCCCAGCATTTT. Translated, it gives CASSQVPFQGHNQPQHF.

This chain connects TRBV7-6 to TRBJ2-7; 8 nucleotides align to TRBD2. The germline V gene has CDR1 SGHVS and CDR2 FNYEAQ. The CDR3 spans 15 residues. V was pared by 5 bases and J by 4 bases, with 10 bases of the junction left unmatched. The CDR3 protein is CASSPLMSGGYEQYF. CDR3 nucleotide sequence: TGTGCCAGCAGCCCACTTATGAGCGGGGGTTACGAGCAGTACTTC.

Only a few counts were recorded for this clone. The CDR3 here is CASRYRQGHQETQYF. CDR3 nucleotide sequence: TGTGCCAGCAGATATAGACAGGGGCATCAAGAGACCCAGTACTTC. The gene calls are TRBV11-2 and TRBJ2-5, with TRBD1 matching over 8 bases. The CDR3 runs 15 residues. V dropped 6 bases and J dropped 2; count of bases not matched to a gene: 8. CDR1 is SGHAT and CDR2 is FQNNGV in the germline V gene. Based on the CDR3 plus reference TRBV11-2 and TRBJ2-5, the full variable domain is EAGVAQSPRYKIIEKRQSVAFWCNPISGHATLYWYQQILGQGPKLLIQFQNNGVVDDSQLPKDRFSAERLKGVDSTLKIQPAKLEDSAVYLCASRYRQGHQETQYFGPGTRLLVL.

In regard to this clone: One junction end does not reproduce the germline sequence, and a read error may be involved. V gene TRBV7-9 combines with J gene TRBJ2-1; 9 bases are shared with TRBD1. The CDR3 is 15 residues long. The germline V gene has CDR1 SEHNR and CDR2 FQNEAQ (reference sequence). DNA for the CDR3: TGTTCCAGCAGCTTGGGGGACAGGGTTGTCAATGAGCAGTTCTTC. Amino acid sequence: CSSSLGDRVVNEQFF.

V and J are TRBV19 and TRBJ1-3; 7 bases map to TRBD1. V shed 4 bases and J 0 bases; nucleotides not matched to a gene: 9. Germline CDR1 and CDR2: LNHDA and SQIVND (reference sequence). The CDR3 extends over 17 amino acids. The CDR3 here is CASSTRGQTFSGNTIYF. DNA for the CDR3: TGTGCCAGTAGTACCCGGGGACAGACATTCTCTGGAAACACCATATATTTT.

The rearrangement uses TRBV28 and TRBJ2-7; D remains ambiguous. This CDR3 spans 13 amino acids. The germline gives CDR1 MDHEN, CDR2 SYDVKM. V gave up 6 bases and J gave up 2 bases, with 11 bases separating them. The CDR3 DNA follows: TGTGCCAGCAGACAGCCCAGGCCCTACGAGCAGTACTTC. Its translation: CASRQPRPYEQYF.

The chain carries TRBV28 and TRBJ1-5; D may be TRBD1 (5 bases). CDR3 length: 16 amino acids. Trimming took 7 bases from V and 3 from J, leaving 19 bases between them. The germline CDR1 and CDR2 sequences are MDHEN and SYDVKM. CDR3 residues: CASTPWEGSANQPQHF. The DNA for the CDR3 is TGTGCCAGCACCCCTTGGGAGGGGTCGGCCAATCAGCCCCAGCATTTT.

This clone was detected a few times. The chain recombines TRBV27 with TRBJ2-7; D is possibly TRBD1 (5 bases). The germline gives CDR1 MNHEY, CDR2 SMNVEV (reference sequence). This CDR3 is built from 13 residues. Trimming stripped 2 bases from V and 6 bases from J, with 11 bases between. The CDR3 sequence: CASSLRQGFEQYF. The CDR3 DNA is TGTGCCAGCAGTTTACGTCAGGGTTTCGAGCAGTACTTC.

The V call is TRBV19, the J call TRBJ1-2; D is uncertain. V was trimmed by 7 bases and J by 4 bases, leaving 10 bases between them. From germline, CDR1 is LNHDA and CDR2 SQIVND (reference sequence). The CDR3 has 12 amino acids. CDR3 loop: CASTQASYGYTF. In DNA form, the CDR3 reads TGTGCCAGTACTCAAGCTTCCTATGGCTACACCTTC.

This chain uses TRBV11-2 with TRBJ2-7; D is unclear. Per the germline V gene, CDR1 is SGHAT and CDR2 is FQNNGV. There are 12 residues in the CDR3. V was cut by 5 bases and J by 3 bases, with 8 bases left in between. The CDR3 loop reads CASSPRSYEQYF. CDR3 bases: TGTGCCAGCAGCCCAAGGAGCTACGAGCAGTACTTC.

In DNA, the CDR3 is TGTGCCAGCAGGGGAGGGGGGCCGCCGTACAATGAGCAGTTCTTC. This gives the protein CASRGGGPPYNEQFF. The chain is built from TRBV9 and TRBJ2-1, with D perhaps matching TRBD2 (7 bases). Trimming took 5 bases from V and 4 from J, leaving 16 bases between them. This CDR3 spans 15 amino acids. Germline CDR1 reads SGDLS; CDR2 reads YYNGEE.

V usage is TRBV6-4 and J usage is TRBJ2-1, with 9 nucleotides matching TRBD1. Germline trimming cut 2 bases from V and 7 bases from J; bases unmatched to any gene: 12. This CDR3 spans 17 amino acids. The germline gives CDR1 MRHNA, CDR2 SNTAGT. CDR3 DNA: TGTGCCAGCAGTGACCTCCTAGGGACAGGGAGTGTTAATGAGCAGTTCTTC. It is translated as CASSDLLGTGSVNEQFF.

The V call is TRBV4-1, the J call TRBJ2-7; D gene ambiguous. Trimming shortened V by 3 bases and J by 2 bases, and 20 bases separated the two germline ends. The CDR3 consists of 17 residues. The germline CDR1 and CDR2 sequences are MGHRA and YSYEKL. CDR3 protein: CASSQAGIISTTYEQYF. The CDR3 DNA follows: TGCGCCAGCAGCCAGGCTGGTATCATTTCAACCACCTACGAGCAGTACTTC.

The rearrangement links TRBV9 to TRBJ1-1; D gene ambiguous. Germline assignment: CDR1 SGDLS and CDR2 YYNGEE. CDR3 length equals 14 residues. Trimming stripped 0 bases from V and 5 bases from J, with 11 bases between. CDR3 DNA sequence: TGTGCCAGCAGCGTAGGGGCACAAGCAACTGAAGCTTTCTTT. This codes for CASSVGAQATEAFF. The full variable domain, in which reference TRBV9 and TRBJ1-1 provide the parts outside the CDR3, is DSGVTQTPKHLITATGQRVTLRCSPRSGDLSVYWYQQSLDQGLQFLIQYYNGEERAKGNILERFSAQQFPDLHSELNLSSLELGDSALYFCASSVGAQATEAFFGQGTRLTVV.

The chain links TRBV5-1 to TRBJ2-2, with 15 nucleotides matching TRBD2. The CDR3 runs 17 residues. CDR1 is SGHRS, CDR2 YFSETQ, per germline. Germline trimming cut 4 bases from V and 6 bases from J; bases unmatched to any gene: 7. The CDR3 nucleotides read TGCGCCAGCAGCAGGGGACTAGCGGGAGGAACGGCCGGGGAGCTGTTTTTT. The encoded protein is CASSRGLAGGTAGELFF.

CDR3 sequence (DNA): TGTGCAAGTCGCCCCCCTTGGCTCGCTGGGGCCAACGTCCTGACTTTC. Translation gives CASRPPWLAGANVLTF. V is TRBV12-2 and J is TRBJ2-6; no check of the table's D call, TRBD1, against the DNA was made. TRBV12-2 is a recognized pseudogene. This CDR3 spans 16 amino acids.

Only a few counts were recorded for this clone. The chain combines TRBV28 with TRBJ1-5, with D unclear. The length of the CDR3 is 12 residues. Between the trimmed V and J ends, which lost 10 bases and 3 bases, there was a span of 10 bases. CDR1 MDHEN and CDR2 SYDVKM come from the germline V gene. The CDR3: CATRDSNQPQHF. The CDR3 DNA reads TGTGCCACCCGGGATTCCAATCAGCCCCAGCATTTT.

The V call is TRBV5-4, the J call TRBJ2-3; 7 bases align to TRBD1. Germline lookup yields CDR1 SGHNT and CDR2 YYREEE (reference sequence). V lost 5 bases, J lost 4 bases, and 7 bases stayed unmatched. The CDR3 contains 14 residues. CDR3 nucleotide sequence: TGTGCCAGCAGTTCCGGGACAGACGCAGATACGCAGTATTTT. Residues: CASSSGTDADTQYF.

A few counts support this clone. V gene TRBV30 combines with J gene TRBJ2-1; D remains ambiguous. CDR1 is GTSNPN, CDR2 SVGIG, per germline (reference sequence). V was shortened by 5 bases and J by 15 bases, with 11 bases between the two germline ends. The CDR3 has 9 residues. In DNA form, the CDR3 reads TGTGCCTGGGGCTTGACACCGTTCTTC. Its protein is CAWGLTPFF. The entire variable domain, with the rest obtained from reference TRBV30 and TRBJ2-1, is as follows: SQTIHQWPATLVQPVGSPLSLECTVEGTSNPNLYWYRQAAGRGLQLLFYSVGIGQISSEVPQNLSASRPQDRQFILSSKKLLLSDSGFYLCAWGLTPFFGPGTRLTVL.

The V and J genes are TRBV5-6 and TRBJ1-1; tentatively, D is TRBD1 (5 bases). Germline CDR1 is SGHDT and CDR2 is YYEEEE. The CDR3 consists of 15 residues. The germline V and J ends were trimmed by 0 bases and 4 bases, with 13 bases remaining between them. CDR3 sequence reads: CASSLVRGGSTEAFF. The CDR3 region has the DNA TGTGCCAGCAGCTTGGTACGGGGCGGGAGCACTGAAGCTTTCTTT.

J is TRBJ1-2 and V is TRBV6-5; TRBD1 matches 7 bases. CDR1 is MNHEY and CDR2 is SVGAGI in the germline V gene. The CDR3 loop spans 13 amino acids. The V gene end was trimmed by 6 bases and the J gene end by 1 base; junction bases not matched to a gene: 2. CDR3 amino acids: CASRRDSNYGYTF. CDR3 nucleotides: TGTGCCAGCAGACGGGACAGTAACTATGGCTACACCTTC.

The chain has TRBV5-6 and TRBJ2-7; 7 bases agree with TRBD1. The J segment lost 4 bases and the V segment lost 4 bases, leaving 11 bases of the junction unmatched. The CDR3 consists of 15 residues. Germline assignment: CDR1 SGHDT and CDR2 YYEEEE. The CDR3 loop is CASSNFPGQIYEQYF. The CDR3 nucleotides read TGTGCCAGCAGCAATTTCCCGGGACAGATATACGAGCAGTACTTC. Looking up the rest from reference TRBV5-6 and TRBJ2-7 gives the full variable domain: DAGVTQSPTHLIKTRGQQVTLRCSPKSGHDTVSWYQQALGQGPQFIFQYYEEEERQRGNFPDRFSGHQFPNYSSELNVNALLLGDSALYLCASSNFPGQIYEQYFGPGTRLTVT.

The DNA for the CDR3 is TGTGCCAGCAGTTTTGGACAGGGTAGGAATCAGCCCCAGCATTTT. It translates to CASSFGQGRNQPQHF. The chain joins TRBV6-5 to TRBJ1-5; 8 bases fit TRBD1. V was clipped by 4 bases and J by 4 bases; unmatched bases: 6. The CDR3 has 15 amino acids. The germline CDR1 and CDR2 sequences are MNHEY and SVGAGI.

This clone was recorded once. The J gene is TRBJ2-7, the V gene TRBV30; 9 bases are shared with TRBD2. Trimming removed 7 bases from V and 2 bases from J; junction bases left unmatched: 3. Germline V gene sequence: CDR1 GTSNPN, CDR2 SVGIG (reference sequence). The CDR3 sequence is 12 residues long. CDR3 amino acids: CASAGGTYEQYF. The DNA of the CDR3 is TGTGCCTCAGCGGGAGGTACCTACGAGCAGTACTTC.

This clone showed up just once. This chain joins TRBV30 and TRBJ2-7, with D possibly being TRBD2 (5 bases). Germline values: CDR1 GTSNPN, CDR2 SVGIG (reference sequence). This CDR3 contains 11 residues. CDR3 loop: CAAREGYEQYF. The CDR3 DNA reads TGTGCGGCCCGAGAGGGCTACGAGCAGTACTTC. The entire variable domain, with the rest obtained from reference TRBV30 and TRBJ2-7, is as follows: SQTIHQWPATLVQPVGSPLSLECTVEGTSNPNLYWYRQAAGRGLQLLFYSVGIGQISSEVPQNLSASRPQDRQFILSSKKLLLSDSGFYLCAAREGYEQYFGPGTRLTVT.